This T cell receptor beta chain was obtained from a study of CD8 T cells in ankylosing spondylitis. The study, taken as a whole, reports: Apparently characteristic of ankylosing spondylitis blood was a TCR beta motif (eight highly homologous variants). Disease-linked clones displayed a CD8+ phenotype and appeared relatively rarely in peripheral blood.

TCRdb re-analysed the 5' RACE reads in MiXCR, keeping a single row per CDR3 protein. The repertoire includes more than 300,000 distinct CDR3 sequences, less than 10% of them detected once, and just over 14% sits in the top ten. CDR3 length: 16 amino acids. Trimming took 3 bases from V and 6 from J; bases not matched to a gene: 1. The V gene's germline CDR1 is MNHEY and CDR2 SMNVEV (reference sequence). This clonotype was recorded a few times. Its antigen remains unidentified. The sample consisted of blood, either unsorted or a sorted T cell fraction (not recorded which). The receptor was isolated from a male donor with ankylosing spondylitis. The chain recombines TRBV27 with TRBJ2-2, with 16 bases fitting TRBD2. The CDR3 DNA reads TGTGCCAGCAGTTTGGGGACTAGCGGGAGGGCCGGGGAGCTGTTTTTT. Translated: CASSLGTSGRAGELFF.